Listed here are 5 T cell receptor beta chains from one sample, sequenced in a study of cytomegalovirus exposure and HLA in healthy donors. The PCR employed 60 Vbeta primers together with 13 Jbeta primers. Assay: immunoSEQ multiplex PCR; the TCRdb copy retains only in-frame clones and omits some. The data show approximately 160,000 clones, roughly 80% seen once. The sequenced material came from PBMCs. The source is a girl aged 10 to 17 in good health and CMV-seropositive.

The chain joins TRBV4-3 to TRBJ1-5, with 7 nucleotides matching TRBD1. Trimming removed 0 bases from V and 0 bases from J; junction bases left unmatched: 5. The CDR3 is 17 amino acids. Per germline, CDR1 LGHNA and CDR2 YSLEER. In DNA, the CDR3 is TGCGCCAGCAGCCAAGAAATCCCAGGGGGTAGCAATCAGCCCCAGCATTTT. Translated: CASSQEIPGGSNQPQHF.

This clone was seen once. V gene TRBV9 combines with J gene TRBJ2-1; D possibly corresponds to TRBD2 (6 bases). Germline-derived CDR1 and CDR2 are SGDLS and YYNGEE. The CDR3 has 14 amino acids. Trimming took off 0 bases at V and 7 bases at J, with 11 bases between the two ends. The CDR3: CASSVGNGGNEQFF. As DNA, the CDR3 is TGTGCCAGCAGCGTAGGAAATGGGGGGAATGAGCAGTTCTTC.

This chain uses TRBV5-1 with TRBJ2-5; D is ambiguous. Germline V gives CDR1 SGHRS, CDR2 YFSETQ. V lost 2 bases and J lost 4, with 9 bases in between. The CDR3 sequence is 13 residues long. The CDR3 protein is CASSFSSGETQYF. CDR3 coding DNA: TGCGCCAGCAGCTTTAGCAGTGGAGAGACCCAGTACTTC.

CDR3 region: CAIKEGANTEAFF. CDR3 coding DNA: TGTGCCATAAAAGAGGGCGCGAACACTGAAGCTTTCTTT. The chain combines TRBV19 with TRBJ1-1; D remains ambiguous. This CDR3 is built from 13 residues. Germline V gene sequence: CDR1 LNHDA, CDR2 SQIVND (reference sequence). Trimming stripped 10 bases from V and 1 base from J, with 13 bases between.

The J gene is TRBJ2-2, the V gene TRBV29-1, with D possibly TRBD2 on 6 matching bases. CDR1 SQVTM and CDR2 ANQGSEA come from the germline V gene. The CDR3 length is 15 residues. The V and J ends lost 7 bases and 5 bases respectively, with 20 bases between them. CDR3 DNA: TGCAGCGCCCAGGAGGGGTGGTCGGAGACCGGGGAGCTGTTTTTT. It codes for CSAQEGWSETGELFF.